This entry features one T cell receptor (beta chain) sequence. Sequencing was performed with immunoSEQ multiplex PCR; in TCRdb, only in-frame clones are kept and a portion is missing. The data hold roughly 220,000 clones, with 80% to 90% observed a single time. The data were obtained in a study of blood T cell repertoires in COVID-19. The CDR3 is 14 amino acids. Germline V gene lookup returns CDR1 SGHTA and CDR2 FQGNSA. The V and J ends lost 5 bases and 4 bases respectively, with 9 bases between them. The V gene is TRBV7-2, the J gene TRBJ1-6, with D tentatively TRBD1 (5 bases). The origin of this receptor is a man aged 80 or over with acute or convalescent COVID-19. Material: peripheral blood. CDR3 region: CASSTGLYNSPLHF. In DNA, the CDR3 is TGTGCCAGCAGCACGGGACTGTATAATTCACCCCTCCACTTT.